The following is a T cell receptor beta chain sequence with its context. All patients were mismatch repair deficient, assessed by either PCR or immunohistochemistry. TCRdb's copy holds only in-frame clones and misses some; the assay was immunoSEQ multiplex PCR. The sample holds tens of thousands of clones, over 70% seen once. This sample was taken from a study of PD-1 blockade in mismatch repair-deficient tumors. On the study more broadly: All were previously treated, progressing patients with around eleven mismatch repair-deficient cancer types.

Germline values: CDR1 MNHEY, CDR2 SVGAGI. With 5 bases removed from V and 0 bases from J, the gap between germline ends came to 8 bases. The CDR3 extends over 14 amino acids. Sequenced here: peripheral blood, sampled roughly 21 weeks after starting pembrolizumab. This clonotype originated in an adult with mismatch repair-deficient cancer. The rearrangement links TRBV6-5 to TRBJ2-1; the D is unclear. The CDR3 here is CASSEVDSYNEQFF. The CDR3 coding sequence is TGTGCCAGCAGTGAGGTGGACTCCTACAATGAGCAGTTCTTC.